This entry describes one T cell receptor (beta chain). The antigen is undetermined. The V gene lost 2 bases and the J gene lost 8 bases, with 13 bases spanning the gap. The germline CDR1 and CDR2 sequences are MNHEY and SMNVEV (reference sequence). CDR3 size: 14 residues. The input for sorted-subset replicate PCRs was around 0.2 ug DNA, 30,000 or so T cell genomes. In the original analysis: Sequence data from immunoSEQ were junction-only and lacked quality scores; consequently, filtering differed. Method: immunoSEQ multiplex PCR; TCRdb's copy keeps in-frame clones and lacks some. The D gene and trimming were derived from the DNA, and the V and J assignments and clone size from that table. The profile shows about 2 million clones, about 95% of them singletons. Naive CD8 cells were CD45RO-negative, positively selected for CCR7, excluding terminally differentiated effector memory CD45RA+ cells. Donors, without exception, were Caucasian adults residing in Nashville, Tennessee.

The sample belongs to a study of shared clonotypes between healthy human individuals. General study results and limits: In a handful of donors, around 5% of naive CD4 clonotypes appeared in common.

The sequenced material came from naive CD8+ T cells sorted from blood. The sequence was obtained from a man younger than 35 in good health. The gene calls are TRBV27 and TRBJ2-1; D remains unclear. The CDR3 sequence is CASSLRAVTDEQFF. Written as DNA, the CDR3 is TGTGCCAGCAGTTTAAGGGCAGTAACGGATGAGCAGTTCTTC.